This is a list of T cell receptor beta chains from one sample in a study of blood T cell repertoires in COVID-19. The table came from immunoSEQ multiplex PCR; TCRdb's copy has only in-frame clones and leaves some out. The table records 150,000 or so clones, roughly 87% of them present only once. Sequencing input: PBMCs or T cells enriched from blood (not recorded which). These receptors originate from a woman in her 40s who had been exposed to COVID-19. Both conserved end residues are part of each CDR3. A D gene is named only where the DNA matches it firmly. Clone size is not always given. Where it is, it says once, few, many or a class for expanded clones.

TRBV27,-,-,TRBJ2-2,CASRRGLFF,TGTGCCAGCCGTCGGGGGCTGTTTTTT
TRBV4-1,-,-,TRBJ1-4,CASSQASTATNEKLFF,TGCGCCAGCAGCCAAGCAAGCACAGCAACTAATGAAAAACTGTTTTTT
TRBV11-2,-,TRBD1,TRBJ1-1,CASRLGRGLGVNTEAFF,TGTGCCAGCAGGTTGGGTAGGGGGCTTGGGGTGAACACTGAAGCTTTCTTT
TRBV6-5,-,-,TRBJ1-6,CASLYNSPLHF,TGTGCCAGCCTCTATAATTCACCCCTCCACTTT
TRBV6-5,-,-,TRBJ2-7,CASSYSEGGADEQYF,TGTGCCAGCAGTTACTCGGAAGGGGGGGCCGACGAGCAGTACTTC
TRBV6-4,once,TRBD1,TRBJ1-6,CASSRDRGNSPLHF,TGTGCCAGTAGCCGGGACAGGGGAAATTCACCCCTCCACTTT
TRBV2,-,TRBD1,TRBJ1-1,CASTRTGQGNTEAFF,TGTGCCAGCACACGAACGGGACAGGGGAACACTGAAGCTTTCTTT
TRBV6-2/TRBV6-3,-,TRBD2,TRBJ2-4,CASSWAREDIQYF,TGTGCCAGCAGTTGGGCTCGGGAGGACATTCAGTACTTC
TRBV4-1,-,TRBD1,TRBJ1-4,CASSQGRTGRNEKLFF,TGCGCCAGCAGCCAAGGGAGGACAGGGCGTAATGAAAAACTGTTTTTT
TRBV5-1,-,TRBD1,TRBJ2-7,CASSLTTGGGSEQYF,TGCGCCAGCAGCTTGACGACAGGGGGAGGTAGCGAGCAGTACTTC
TRBV11-3,-,-,TRBJ2-1,CASSLSGKGEQFF,TGTGCCAGCAGCTTATCCGGAAAGGGGGAGCAGTTCTTC
TRBV19,-,TRBD1,TRBJ2-7,CASSPTGWVYEQYF,TGTGCCAGTAGTCCGACAGGGTGGGTATACGAGCAGTACTTC
TRBV28,-,-,TRBJ2-5,CASRGEETQYF,TGTGCCAGCCGGGGAGAAGAGACCCAGTACTTC
TRBV7-9,-,-,TRBJ1-1,CANGSNTEAFF,TGTGCTAATGGGAGTAACACTGAAGCTTTCTTT
TRBV5-4,few,-,TRBJ2-7,CASSLGRTYEQYF,TGTGCCAGCAGCTTGGGCAGGACCTACGAGCAGTACTTC
TRBV25-1,-,-,TRBJ2-2,CASSEPGIGTGELFF,TGTGCCAGCAGTGAACCAGGGATAGGGACCGGGGAGCTGTTTTTT
TRBV28,-,TRBD1,TRBJ1-5,CASSLEQGAGQPQHF,TGTGCCAGCAGTTTGGAGCAGGGGGCGGGTCAGCCCCAGCATTTT
TRBV21-1,-,-,TRBJ1-1,CASSKGEKGRGTEAFF,TGTGCCAGCAGCAAAGGGGAAAAAGGCCGGGGCACTGAAGCTTTCTTT
TRBV6-6,-,TRBD1,TRBJ2-5,CASSHLQGVSRLETQYF,TGTGCCAGCAGTCACCTTCAGGGGGTCTCTCGTCTTGAGACCCAGTACTTC
TRBV28,-,TRBD1,TRBJ1-2,CASSLPTGTVTNYGYTF,TGTGCCAGCAGTTTACCTACAGGGACAGTAACTAACTATGGCTACACCTTC
TRBV10-3,-,-,TRBJ1-1,CAISESVGGLGTEAFF,TGTGCCATCAGTGAATCCGTCGGGGGGCTGGGCACTGAAGCTTTCTTT
TRBV2,-,TRBD1,TRBJ1-4,CASNPFLGQGYEKLFF,TGTGCCAGCAATCCCTTCCTGGGACAGGGGTATGAAAAACTGTTTTTT
TRBV18,once,TRBD1,TRBJ1-6,CASSTKIGTDASPLHF,TGTGCCAGCTCCACAAAGATTGGGACAGATGCCTCACCCCTCCACTTT
TRBV7-9,-,-,TRBJ2-3,CASSSERNTQYF,TGTGCCAGCAGCTCAGAACGAAATACGCAGTATTTT
TRBV27,-,-,TRBJ1-6,CASSLWGGTSPNKKNSPLHF,TGTGCCAGCAGTTTATGGGGGGGGACAAGTCCCAATAAAAAAAATTCACCCCTCCACTTT
TRBV12-3/TRBV12-4,-,-,TRBJ1-2,CASSPGNYGYTF,TGTGCCAGCAGTCCAGGGAACTATGGCTACACCTTC
TRBV28,-,TRBD2,TRBJ2-7,CASSRISGTSVSYEQYF,TGTGCCAGCAGCCGGATCTCCGGGACTAGCGTTTCCTACGAGCAGTACTTC
TRBV9,-,TRBD1,TRBJ2-3,CASSVTGQKTDTQYF,TGTGCCAGCAGCGTAACGGGACAGAAGACAGATACGCAGTATTTT
TRBV27,-,-,TRBJ2-1,CASSRVASTYNEQFF,TGTGCCAGCAGCCGAGTAGCGAGCACATACAATGAGCAGTTCTTC
TRBV12-3/TRBV12-4,once,-,TRBJ1-1,CASRRPGTTEAFF,TGTGCCAGCAGGCGCCCGGGAACCACTGAAGCTTTCTTT
TRBV28,-,-,TRBJ1-6,CATSAVDSSYNSPLHF,TGTGCCACCTCGGCGGTTGACAGCTCCTATAATTCACCCCTCCACTTT
TRBV10-3,-,TRBD2,TRBJ2-5,CAISDSSGQETQYF,TGTGCCATCAGTGATTCTAGCGGACAAGAGACCCAGTACTTC
TRBV28,-,TRBD1,TRBJ1-5,CASSLPPGGSNQPQHF,TGTGCCAGCAGTTTACCCCCAGGGGGCAGCAATCAGCCCCAGCATTTT
TRBV28,-,TRBD1,TRBJ2-5,CASRRTGPPETQYF,TGTGCCAGCCGAAGGACAGGGCCCCCGGAGACCCAGTACTTC
TRBV28,-,-,TRBJ1-5,CASSYGSPNQPQHF,TGTGCCAGCAGTTACGGGTCCCCCAATCAGCCCCAGCATTTT
TRBV7-9,few,-,TRBJ2-1,CASSLDPYPEQFF,TGTGCCAGCAGCTTAGACCCCTATCCTGAGCAGTTCTTC
TRBV2,-,TRBD2,TRBJ2-1,CASRVGGDLYNEQFF,TGTGCCAGCAGGGTCGGGGGGGATTTGTACAATGAGCAGTTCTTC